Listed here is a single T cell receptor (beta chain). The target antigen is unknown. Germline lookup yields CDR1 LNHNV and CDR2 YYDKDF (reference sequence). The length of the CDR3 is 14 residues. This specimen comes from a study of T cells expressing NK-cell markers. Overall study: TCR beta repertoires came from sorted CD3+CD56+NKG2C+, CD3+CD56+NKG2C- and CD3+CD56-NKG2C+ T cells. Points from the study as a whole: Dominant NKG2C+ clonotype frequencies of about 1.0-7.0% of CD8+ T cells were measured in about 6 donors. Whether the expanded NKG2C+ T cell clones recognized HCMV remained unclear.

TCRdb processed the 5' RACE reads again and assigns one entry to each CDR3 protein, with no DNA. The specimen's table records about 260,000 distinct CDR3 sequences. The sequence derives from a woman between 18 and 75 years old in good health. The rearrangement joins TRBV15 to TRBJ2-3; without DNA, the TCRdb call of TRBD1 cannot be checked. Sequencing input: blood T cells: a sorted CD56 or NKG2C T cell subset, CD4+ or CD8+ T cells, or bulk PBMC T cells (not recorded which). The CDR3 spells CATSTTGGEDTQYF.